The 24 T cell receptor beta chains presented below share a single source sample, sequenced in a study of blood T cell repertoires in COVID-19. TCRdb's copy holds only in-frame clones and misses some; the assay was immunoSEQ multiplex PCR. Here the sample spans about 80,000 clones, approximately 78% being singletons. Input material: peripheral blood. All receptors derive from a man between 60 and 75 years old with acute or convalescent COVID-19.

A few counts support this clone. This rearrangement joins TRBV7-9 to TRBJ2-7, with D possibly TRBD1 on 5 matching bases. CDR1 and CDR2 (germline): SEHNR, FQNEAQ (reference sequence). The CDR3 loop spans 13 amino acids. The V and J ends lost 6 bases and 0 bases respectively, with 9 bases between them. The CDR3, as DNA: TGTGCCAGCAGACCAGGGTACTCCTACGAGCAGTACTTC. Translation gives CASRPGYSYEQYF.

This clone has a single count. This sequence joins TRBV21-1 and TRBJ1-2; whether TRBD1, the table's D call, matches the DNA was not checked. TRBV21-1 is a documented pseudogene. This CDR3 comprises 12 residues. This CDR3 reads CASSKDDIGYTF. In DNA, the CDR3 is TGTGCCAGCAGCAAAGATGACATTGGCTACACCTTC.

The chain has TRBV19 and TRBJ1-2; possible D gene TRBD1, 5 bases. Germline CDR1 reads LNHDA; CDR2 reads SQIVND (reference sequence). CDR3 size: 14 residues. The V and J ends lost 7 bases and 3 bases respectively, with 15 bases between them. The CDR3 reads CASMGEAGHYGYTF. The CDR3 DNA follows: TGTGCCAGTATGGGGGAGGCTGGCCACTATGGCTACACCTTC.

The CDR3: CASSQSLPGTLLADGYTF. CDR3 coding DNA: TGTGCCAGCAGCCAAAGCCTACCCGGGACACTCCTAGCGGATGGCTACACCTTC. The J gene is TRBJ1-2, the V gene TRBV3-1 (or the pseudogene TRBV3-2); D might be TRBD1 (6 bases). The CDR3 runs to 18 residues. V lost 2 bases to trimming and J lost 6 bases, with 25 bases between them. Looked up from germline, CDR1 is LGHDT and CDR2 is YNNKEL (reference sequence).

V usage is TRBV12-3 or TRBV12-4 and J usage is TRBJ2-1, with TRBD2 matching 7 bases. The ends lost 8 bases at V and 2 bases at J; junction bases unmatched: 3. This CDR3 contains 13 residues. This CDR3 is CASRGEAYNEQFF. The CDR3 coding sequence is TGTGCCAGCCGGGGGGAAGCCTACAATGAGCAGTTCTTC.

The V call is TRBV6-5, the J call TRBJ1-1; the D is unclear. V dropped 2 bases and J dropped 1 base, with 14 bases sitting between them. The CDR3 runs 16 residues. Germline V CDR1 and CDR2: MNHEY, SVGAGI. The CDR3 is CASSYPLSVGNTEAFF. Here the CDR3 DNA reads TGTGCCAGCAGTTACCCATTATCAGTTGGGAACACTGAAGCTTTCTTT.

In regard to this clone: Germline is not matched at one junction end, which may reflect a read error. V and J are TRBV7-2 and TRBJ2-7; 7 nucleotides match TRBD2. The CDR3 spans 13 residues. Germline V gives CDR1 SGHTA, CDR2 FQGNSA. DNA for the CDR3: TGTGCCAGCAGCCTAGCGGCATTCCACGAGCAGTACTTC. Encoded protein: CASSLAAFHEQYF.

The chain is built from TRBV24-1 and TRBJ2-3; the D is unclear. This CDR3 region has 14 residues. Trimming stripped 1 base from V and 4 bases from J, with 8 bases between. Germline V gene lookup returns CDR1 KGHDR and CDR2 SFDVKD. CDR3 DNA sequence: TGTGCCACCAGTGATTTAAGCTCCGCAGATACGCAGTATTTT. Its translation is CATSDLSSADTQYF.

The chain has TRBV19 and TRBJ2-2; 15 bases map to TRBD2. The junction had 10 bases not matched to a gene; V was cut back by 6 bases and J by 5 bases. Germline CDR1 LNHDA, CDR2 SQIVND (reference sequence). The CDR3 consists of 18 residues. DNA of the CDR3: TGTGCCAGTAGCCGGGGACTAGCGGGAGGTCGTTGGACCGGGGAGCTGTTTTTT. The encoded protein is CASSRGLAGGRWTGELFF.

The J gene is TRBJ2-5, the V gene TRBV7-9; D might be TRBD1 (6 bases). The CDR3 has 14 residues. The V and J ends lost 5 bases and 2 bases respectively, with 12 bases between them. Germline CDR1 and CDR2: SEHNR and FQNEAQ (reference sequence). CDR3 coding DNA: TGTGCCAGCAGCCCTCGTCAGGGGCAAGAGACCCAGTACTTC. Translation: CASSPRQGQETQYF.

V and J are TRBV2 and TRBJ2-7, with 9 bases fitting TRBD1. Germline lookup yields CDR1 SNHLY and CDR2 FYNNEI. This CDR3 comprises 15 residues. With V trimmed by 4 bases and J by 6 bases, 10 bases remained unmatched. The CDR3 coding sequence is TGTGCCAGCAGTGCTGGGACAGGGCTTATTTTCGAGCAGTACTTC. Amino acid sequence: CASSAGTGLIFEQYF.

V usage is TRBV19 and J usage is TRBJ2-2, with TRBD2 as a possible D gene (6 bases). Germline CDR1 LNHDA, CDR2 SQIVND (reference sequence). The length of the CDR3 is 15 residues. V was pared by 7 bases and J by 0 bases, with 12 bases between. DNA for the CDR3: TGTGCCAGTAAAACCGGGACTGCGAACACCGGGGAGCTGTTTTTT. As protein: CASKTGTANTGELFF.

This clone was detected once. J is TRBJ2-4 and V is TRBV30, with D possibly matching TRBD2 (6 bases). The CDR3 is 13 amino acids. CDR1 is GTSNPN and CDR2 is SVGIG in the germline V gene (reference sequence). V was cut by 3 bases and J by 9 bases, with 15 bases left in between. The CDR3 protein is CAWSGGLESIQYF. The CDR3 nucleotides are TGTGCCTGGAGCGGAGGGCTTGAGAGCATTCAGTACTTC.

The V call is TRBV5-6, the J call TRBJ2-7, with 8 bases lining up with TRBD2. With 4 bases clipped from V and 3 bases from J, the junction kept 12 bases outside the gene matches. The germline V gene encodes CDR1 SGHDT and CDR2 YYEEEE. The CDR3 extends over 16 amino acids. CDR3 bases: TGTGCCAGCAGCGCGCCGTTTTTGGCGGGGGGCTACGAGCAGTACTTC. Translating it yields CASSAPFLAGGYEQYF.

The chain links TRBV24-1 to TRBJ2-3; D is perhaps TRBD1 (6 bases). In germline, CDR1 is KGHDR, CDR2 SFDVKD. V lost 0 bases and J lost 2, with 11 bases in between. The CDR3 runs 16 residues. In DNA form, the CDR3 reads TGTGCCACCAGTGATTTGCCGGCAGGGGACACAGATACGCAGTATTTT. This encodes CATSDLPAGDTDTQYF.

The gene calls are TRBV19 and TRBJ2-5; 9 bases map to TRBD1. This CDR3 is 14 amino acids long. Germline CDR1 reads LNHDA; CDR2 reads SQIVND (reference sequence). Trimming removed 5 bases from V and 5 bases from J; junction bases left unmatched: 6. The chain's CDR3 is CASSHGTGRETQYF. The CDR3 DNA reads as TGTGCCAGTAGTCACGGGACAGGGAGGGAGACCCAGTACTTC.

The V call is TRBV18, the J call TRBJ2-3; 13 bases fit TRBD2. The J segment lost 5 bases and the V segment lost 1 base, leaving 0 bases of the junction unmatched. This CDR3 contains 15 residues. Germline V gene data show CDR1 as KGHSH and CDR2 as LQKENI. CDR3 bases: TGTGCCAGCTCACCACGGACTAGCGGGGGAGATACGCAGTATTTT. It encodes CASSPRTSGGDTQYF.

This clone was detected a few times. V gene TRBV11-2 combines with J gene TRBJ1-6, with D possibly matching TRBD1 (5 bases). Trimming took off 1 base at V and 7 bases at J, with 8 bases between the two ends. CDR1 is SGHAT, CDR2 FQNNGV, per germline. The CDR3 totals 14 residues. CDR3 nucleotides: TGTGCCAGCAGCTTAGCAGGGCCCAATTCACCCCTCCACTTT. This gives the protein CASSLAGPNSPLHF.

The chain uses TRBV7-2 and TRBJ1-5; tentatively, D is TRBD1 (5 bases). V lost 6 bases and J 2 bases, leaving 11 bases between the germline ends. The CDR3 has 14 amino acids. The germline gives CDR1 SGHTA, CDR2 FQGNSA. The chain's CDR3 is CASRDAGGNQPQHF. The CDR3 bases are TGTGCCAGCAGGGACGCGGGGGGCAATCAGCCCCAGCATTTT.

The chain employs TRBV7-8 and TRBJ1-3; D is perhaps TRBD1 (5 bases). Germline CDR1 reads SGHVS; CDR2 reads FQNEAQ. V shed 3 bases and J shed 2 bases, with 8 bases lying between them. The CDR3 is 14 residues long. CDR3 coding DNA: TGTGCCAGCAGCTTTTGGGGCACTGGAAACACCATATATTTT. As protein: CASSFWGTGNTIYF.

V and J are TRBV7-9 and TRBJ1-2, with D hard to call. This CDR3 region has 10 residues. Trimming shortened V by 4 bases and J by 8 bases, and 5 bases separated the two germline ends. Germline loops: CDR1 SEHNR, CDR2 FQNEAQ (reference sequence). CDR3 sequence reads: CASSSEGYTF. The CDR3 nucleotides are TGTGCCAGCAGCTCGGAGGGCTACACCTTC. The full variable domain, rest sourced from reference TRBV7-9 and TRBJ1-2, is DTGVSQNPRHKITKRGQNVTFRCDPISEHNRLYWYRQTLGQGPEFLTYFQNEAQLEKSRLLSDRFSAERPKGSFSTLEIQRTEQGDSAMYLCASSSEGYTFGSGTRLTVV.

V and J are TRBV15 and TRBJ1-4, with a possible D match to TRBD1 (6 bases). The CDR3 sequence is 15 residues long. Germline V CDR1 and CDR2: LNHNV, YYDKDF (reference sequence). Deletions cut 2 bases from V and 4 bases from J, with 11 bases between. The CDR3 reads CATSRNTGYNEKLFF. CDR3 bases: TGTGCCACCAGCAGAAACACAGGGTATAATGAAAAACTGTTTTTT.

This chain links TRBV10-3 with TRBJ2-1; 8 positions agree with TRBD2. Germline loops: CDR1 ENHRY, CDR2 SYGVKD. V lost 6 bases to trimming and J lost 5 bases; unmatched junction nucleotides: 3. The CDR3 runs 13 residues. The CDR3 DNA follows: TGTGCCATCAGGAGCGGGGGAGACAATGAGCAGTTCTTC. Its translation: CAIRSGGDNEQFF.

The chain uses TRBV28 and TRBJ2-3; 7 bases line up with TRBD2. This CDR3 is built from 16 residues. Losses at the gene ends were 5 bases for V and 5 bases for J; bases not matched to a gene: 13. Germline CDR1 is MDHEN and CDR2 is SYDVKM. The DNA of the CDR3 is TGTGCCAGCAGTCAGCGGGACCGACGTACGGGAGATACGCAGTATTTT. The encoded protein is CASSQRDRRTGDTQYF.